This T cell receptor beta chain emerged from a study of blood T cell repertoires in COVID-19. Study information: Spain, Italy and the United States supplied samples that represented acute and convalescent COVID-19.

Per the authors' pipeline: From reference gene primer amplification, estimates of nucleated cell counts were derived. Only in-frame clones appear in the TCRdb table, and some are missing; sequencing was by immunoSEQ multiplex PCR. V and J calls and clone size are as listed in that table; D and trimming were resolved from the DNA. The sample includes 200,000 to 250,000 clones, more than 80% of them seen just once. Germline CDR1 and CDR2: SGHTS and YDEGEE. The CDR3 is made up of 11 amino acids. The germline V and J ends were trimmed by 4 bases and 7 bases, with 8 bases remaining between them. Adults between about 18 and 95 years of age took part from 24 US areas. Researchers sorted participants into cohorts using their self-reported clinical history.

The chain couples TRBV5-8 to TRBJ1-1; D gene unclear. This TCR was recovered from a man aged 50-59 years who had been exposed to COVID-19. Sequencing input: PBMCs or T cells enriched from blood (not recorded which). CDR3 DNA sequence: TGTGCCAGCAGCGTCGGGGTTGAAGCTTTCTTT. Its translation is CASSVGVEAFF.